This T cell receptor (beta chain) was profiled in a study of cytomegalovirus exposure and HLA in healthy donors. Study observations and caveats: A missense DCLRE1C variant was associated with V- and J-gene trimming of TCR beta chains in a later analysis, and an independent cohort replicated the association. Listed as cytomegalovirus-associated were 150 or so TCR beta chains.

PCR amplification relied on 60 Vbeta primers (plus 13 Jbeta primers). Source study methods: About 10 million shared chains were among tens of millions of unique TCR beta chains counted in a later analysis. Assay: immunoSEQ multiplex PCR; the TCRdb copy retains only in-frame clones and omits some. The V and J calls and clone size were taken over from that table, and D and trimming were inferred from the DNA. The sample yields roughly 200,000 clones, 65% to 90% seen once. With 3 bases clipped from V and 5 bases from J, the junction kept 4 bases outside the gene matches. The germline V gene has CDR1 MDHEN and CDR2 SYDVKM. The CDR3 contains 15 residues. Comment on this clone: Its antigen is not identified.

The source of this sequence is a woman aged 45-60 years in good health and CMV-seronegative. Material for sequencing was PBMCs. The chain employs TRBV28 and TRBJ1-4; 9 bases map to TRBD1. The CDR3 here is CASSFPTGGNEKLFF. Here the CDR3 DNA reads TGTGCCAGCAGTTTTCCGACAGGGGGAAATGAAAAACTGTTTTTT.